One and the same sample provided the 22 T cell receptor beta chains below, sequenced in a study of lymphopenia after photon versus proton radiotherapy. TCRdb's table, derived via immunoSEQ multiplex PCR, lists solely in-frame clones and lacks some. The sample consists of roughly 42,000 clones, 65% to 90% of them appearing once. The sequencing used peripheral blood, collected from a patient treated with photon-based radiotherapy. Source of these receptors: a man between 40 and 49 years old with gastric cancer.

The V and J genes are TRBV7-8 and TRBJ2-7, with a possible D match to TRBD1 (5 bases). The V and J ends lost 4 bases and 0 bases respectively, with 19 bases between them. This CDR3 spans 17 amino acids. Germline CDR1 SGHVS, CDR2 FQNEAQ. The CDR3 is CASSSYFSYDSSYEQYF. Written as DNA, the CDR3 is TGTGCCAGCAGCTCCTACTTCAGTTATGACAGCTCCTACGAGCAGTACTTC.

The rearrangement links TRBV19 to TRBJ2-3; perhaps TRBD2 as D (5 bases). This CDR3 has 17 residues. Per the germline V gene, CDR1 is LNHDA and CDR2 is SQIVND (reference sequence). V dropped 3 bases and J dropped 4 bases, with 20 bases sitting between them. CDR3 bases: TGTGCCAGTAGTATTAATTCTGGGTTAGCGTCTGCAGATACGCAGTATTTT. It yields the protein CASSINSGLASADTQYF.

The chain recombines TRBV18 with TRBJ1-4, with 8 bases aligning to TRBD1. Germline V gene data show CDR1 as KGHSH and CDR2 as LQKENI. The CDR3 consists of 18 residues. V gave up 3 bases and J gave up 3 bases; unmatched junction bases: 12. The CDR3: CASSPLVQGAFPNEKLFF. The CDR3 DNA follows: TGTGCCAGCTCACCCCTGGTGCAGGGGGCCTTCCCTAATGAAAAACTGTTTTTT.

This rearrangement joins TRBV30 to TRBJ2-3, with D tentatively TRBD1 (6 bases). The germline gives CDR1 GTSNPN, CDR2 SVGIG (reference sequence). The CDR3 length is 13 residues. Trimming shortened V by 5 bases and J by 1 base, and 10 bases separated the two germline ends. Here the CDR3 DNA reads TGTGCCTGGGTGGACAGCCGCACAGATACGCAGTATTTT. Protein sequence: CAWVDSRTDTQYF.

The chain links TRBV4-2 to TRBJ2-5; a possible D gene is TRBD2 (5 bases). The V end lost 1 base, the J end lost 3 bases, and 12 bases lay between the germline ends. Germline values: CDR1 LGHNA, CDR2 YNFKEQ. The CDR3 is 15 residues long. CDR3 region: CASSQAEGSEETQYF. CDR3 DNA sequence: TGTGCCAGCAGCCAAGCCGAGGGCAGCGAAGAGACCCAGTACTTC.

This clone was observed a few times. This chain uses TRBV2 with TRBJ2-7, with a weak D call TRBD2 (6 bases). Trimming removed 4 bases from V and 2 bases from J, with 12 bases in between. The CDR3 has 14 amino acids. In germline, CDR1 is SNHLY, CDR2 FYNNEI. The CDR3 DNA follows: TGTGCCAGCAGTGGGGGACTGTTACCCTACGAGCAGTACTTC. Translated: CASSGGLLPYEQYF.

V gene TRBV4-1 combines with J gene TRBJ2-2; no firm D call. The CDR3 runs 13 residues. Per germline, CDR1 MGHRA and CDR2 YSYEKL. V lost 3 bases to trimming and J lost 2 bases, with 4 bases between them. Here the CDR3 reads CASSHLNTGELFF. DNA for the CDR3: TGCGCCAGCAGCCATCTAAACACCGGGGAGCTGTTTTTT.

The V gene is TRBV7-2, the J gene TRBJ1-2, with D maybe TRBD1 (5 bases). Per germline, CDR1 SGHTA and CDR2 FQGNSA. This CDR3 has 12 amino acids. Trimming left V 6 bases short and J 5 bases short, with 10 bases between. CDR3 in amino acids: CASRTGGYGYTF. The CDR3 DNA follows: TGTGCCAGCAGGACCGGGGGGTATGGCTACACCTTC. The full variable domain, with the rest looked up from reference TRBV7-2 and TRBJ1-2, is GAGVSQSPSNKVTEKGKDVELRCDPISGHTALYWYRQSLGQGLEFLIYFQGNSAPDKSGLPSDRFSAERTGGSVSTLTIQRTQQEDSAVYLCASRTGGYGYTFGSGTRLTVV.

The chain employs TRBV7-2 and TRBJ1-4; 7 bases match TRBD1. The CDR3 totals 14 residues. V dropped 5 bases and J dropped 8; count of bases not matched to a gene: 8. Germline values: CDR1 SGHTA, CDR2 FQGNSA. CDR3 nucleotide sequence: TGTGCCAGCAGCCCAGACAGGGTGGGAGAAAAACTGTTTTTT. Its protein product is CASSPDRVGEKLFF.

This clone showed up just once. The chain uses TRBV19 and TRBJ2-7; D remains ambiguous. CDR1 LNHDA and CDR2 SQIVND come from the germline V gene (reference sequence). The CDR3 is made up of 14 amino acids. V shed 5 bases and J shed 1 base, with 12 bases lying between them. In DNA, the CDR3 is TGTGCCAGTAGTCCTAGGCGCGGTTCCTACGAGCAGTACTTC. Translating it yields CASSPRRGSYEQYF.

J is TRBJ1-2 and V is TRBV25-1; D might be TRBD1 (5 bases). Trimming stripped 2 bases from V and 3 bases from J, with 10 bases between. Per the germline V gene, CDR1 is MGHDK and CDR2 is SYGVNS. This CDR3 region has 14 residues. Here the CDR3 reads CASSEGSGHYGYTF. The CDR3 DNA follows: TGTGCCAGCAGTGAAGGATCAGGGCACTATGGCTACACCTTC.

On this clone: This sample includes further DNA sequences coding for the same CDR3. The chain couples TRBV18 to TRBJ1-2, with D possibly matching TRBD1 (5 bases). Germline-derived CDR1 and CDR2 are KGHSH and LQKENI. This CDR3 is 15 amino acids long. Trimming stripped 0 bases from V and 2 bases from J, with 10 bases between. The CDR3 here is CASSPPEQANYGYTF. DNA of the CDR3: TGTGCCAGCTCACCACCAGAACAGGCCAACTATGGCTACACCTTC.

The chain couples TRBV7-8 to TRBJ2-5, with D maybe TRBD2 (7 bases). Germline V CDR1 and CDR2: SGHVS, FQNEAQ. The CDR3 sequence is 17 residues long. The V gene lost 5 bases and the J gene lost 2 bases, with 21 bases spanning the gap. The CDR3 DNA sequence: TGTGCCAGCAGCCCAAGGGGGGACTACCGAGCACAAGAGACCCAGTACTTC. Translation gives CASSPRGDYRAQETQYF.

The chain uses TRBV4-1 and TRBJ1-2; D remains unclear. Germline-derived CDR1 and CDR2 are MGHRA and YSYEKL. Trimming left V 3 bases short and J 0 bases short, with 14 bases between. This CDR3 has 16 residues. CDR3 residues: CASSHPGQFSNYGYTF. CDR3 in DNA: TGCGCCAGCAGCCACCCCGGGCAGTTCTCTAACTATGGCTACACCTTC.

The V gene is TRBV7-9, the J gene TRBJ1-1; D is possibly TRBD1 (5 bases). Germline V gene lookup returns CDR1 SEHNR and CDR2 FQNEAQ (reference sequence). Deletions cut 1 base from V and 0 bases from J, with 6 bases between. The CDR3 is made up of 14 amino acids. The CDR3 loop reads CASSLDRLNTEAFF. The CDR3 DNA sequence: TGTGCCAGCAGCTTAGACAGGTTGAACACTGAAGCTTTCTTT.

The genes are TRBV6-4 and TRBJ1-2, with TRBD1 identical over 8 bases. This CDR3 is 16 amino acids long. Germline CDR1 reads MRHNA; CDR2 reads SNTAGT. Trimming cost V 5 bases and J 3 bases; bases outside gene matches: 11. The CDR3 spells CASSRTGTDADYGYTF. The DNA of the CDR3 is TGTGCCAGCAGTCGGACAGGGACAGATGCTGACTATGGCTACACCTTC.

The chain employs TRBV7-8 and TRBJ1-2; tentatively, D is TRBD1 (5 bases). This CDR3 spans 14 amino acids. V was pared by 5 bases and J by 4 bases, with 14 bases between. Germline CDR1 reads SGHVS; CDR2 reads FQNEAQ. The CDR3 here is CASSPRSGGYGYTF. CDR3 coding DNA: TGTGCCAGCAGCCCACGTAGCGGGGGCTATGGCTACACCTTC. The whole variable domain, filled in from reference TRBV7-8 and TRBJ1-2, reads GAGVSQSPRYKVAKRGQDVALRCDPISGHVSLFWYQQALGQGPEFLTYFQNEAQLDKSGLPSDRFFAERPEGSVSTLKIQRTQQEDSAVYLCASSPRSGGYGYTFGSGTRLTVV.

In DNA form, the CDR3 reads TGTGCCAGCAGCCCCAGGGGGGAAAAATCTGAAGCTTTCTTT. Its protein is CASSPRGEKSEAFF. The chain employs TRBV7-9 and TRBJ1-1; 7 bases match TRBD1. The germline CDR1 and CDR2 sequences are SEHNR and FQNEAQ (reference sequence). V lost 5 bases to trimming and J lost 6 bases; unmatched junction nucleotides: 9. The CDR3 length is 14 residues.

The chain uses TRBV11-2 and TRBJ2-2; D is undetermined. Germline V gives CDR1 SGHAT, CDR2 FQNNGV. V shed 5 bases and J shed 4 bases, with 5 bases lying between them. This CDR3 has 12 amino acids. DNA of the CDR3: TGTGCCAGCAGCAGGGTCACCGGGGAGCTGTTTTTT. Encoded protein: CASSRVTGELFF.

CDR3 region: CATGRDRDNTEAFF. The DNA for the CDR3 is TGTGCCACCGGGCGGGACAGAGATAACACTGAAGCTTTCTTT. The chain has TRBV10-3 and TRBJ1-1; TRBD1 matches 7 bases. Germline CDR1 reads ENHRY; CDR2 reads SYGVKD. The CDR3 consists of 14 residues. J lost 2 bases, V lost 10 bases, and 10 bases had no gene match.

V and J are TRBV19 and TRBJ2-3, with D possibly TRBD1 on 5 matching bases. Germline V CDR1 and CDR2: LNHDA, SQIVND (reference sequence). The CDR3 has 15 residues. The V end lost 4 bases, the J end lost 0 bases, and 11 bases lay between the germline ends. CDR3 amino acids: CASSTGGASTDTQYF. The CDR3 DNA sequence: TGTGCCAGTAGTACGGGTGGGGCTAGCACAGATACGCAGTATTTT.

This clone was counted only a few times. This chain links TRBV9 with TRBJ2-5; D ambiguous. Per germline, CDR1 SGDLS and CDR2 YYNGEE. This CDR3 is 13 amino acids long. Trimming removed 0 bases at V and 4 bases at J, with 7 bases between. The CDR3 DNA follows: TGTGCCAGCAGCGTAGACGTCTCAGAGACCCAGTACTTC. Translation gives CASSVDVSETQYF.